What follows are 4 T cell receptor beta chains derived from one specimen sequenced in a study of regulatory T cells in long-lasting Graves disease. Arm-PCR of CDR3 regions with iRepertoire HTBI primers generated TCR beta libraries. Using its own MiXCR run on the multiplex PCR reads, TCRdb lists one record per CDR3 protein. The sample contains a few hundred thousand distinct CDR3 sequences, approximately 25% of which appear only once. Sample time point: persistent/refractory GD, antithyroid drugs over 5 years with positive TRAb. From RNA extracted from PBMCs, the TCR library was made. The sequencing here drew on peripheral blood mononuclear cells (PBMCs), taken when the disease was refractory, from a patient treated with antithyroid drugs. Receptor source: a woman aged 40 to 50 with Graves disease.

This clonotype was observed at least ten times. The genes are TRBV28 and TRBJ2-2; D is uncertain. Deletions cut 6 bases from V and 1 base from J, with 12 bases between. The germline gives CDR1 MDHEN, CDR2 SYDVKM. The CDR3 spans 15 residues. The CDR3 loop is CASRSWSRNTGELFF. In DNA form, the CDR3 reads TGTGCCAGCAGGTCTTGGAGCCGGAACACCGGGGAGCTGTTTTTT.

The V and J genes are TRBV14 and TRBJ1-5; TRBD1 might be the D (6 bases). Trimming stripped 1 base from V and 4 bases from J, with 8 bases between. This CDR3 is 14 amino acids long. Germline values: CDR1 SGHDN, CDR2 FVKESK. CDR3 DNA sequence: TGTGCCAGCAGCCAAGGGACAGCGAATCAGCCCCAGCATTTT. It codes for CASSQGTANQPQHF.

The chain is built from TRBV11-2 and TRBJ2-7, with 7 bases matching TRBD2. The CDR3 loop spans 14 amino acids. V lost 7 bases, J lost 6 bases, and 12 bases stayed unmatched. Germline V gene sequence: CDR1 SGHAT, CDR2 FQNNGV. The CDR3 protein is CASNLSGTKREQYF. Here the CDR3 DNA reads TGTGCCAGCAACCTATCCGGGACTAAACGCGAGCAGTACTTC.

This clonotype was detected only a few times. Written as DNA, the CDR3 is TGTGCCTGGAGTACCGGGACAGGGGATGAAAAACTGTTTTTT. Protein sequence: CAWSTGTGDEKLFF. V usage is TRBV30 and J usage is TRBJ1-4; 10 bases are a match to TRBD1. The CDR3 is made up of 14 amino acids. The trim removed 2 bases at V and 6 bases at J, leaving 3 bases unmatched. CDR1 GTSNPN and CDR2 SVGIG come from the germline V gene (reference sequence).